This TCR beta chain was profiled in a study of blood T cell repertoires in COVID-19. Study-wide context: Whether acute or convalescent, the COVID-19 samples came from the United States, Italy and Spain.

The CDR3 spans 17 residues. CDR1 is LGHDT and CDR2 is YNNKEL in the germline V gene (reference sequence). After removal of 1 base from V and 2 bases from J, the junction contained 7 bases not matched to a gene. Original processing notes: The authors estimated nucleated cell counts from reference gene primer amplification. Clones were read by immunoSEQ multiplex PCR, and TCRdb kept only the in-frame ones, dropping some. The V and J calls and clone size were taken over from that table, and D and trimming were inferred from the DNA. The table lists 200,000 to 300,000 clones, 85% to 90% of them singletons.

Sequences were obtained from peripheral blood. This receptor was taken from a woman aged 40 to 55 with acute or convalescent COVID-19. This chain uses TRBV3-1 (or the pseudogene TRBV3-2) with TRBJ2-1, with 8 bases fitting TRBD2. This CDR3 is CASSQGATGGPYNEQFF. For the CDR3, the DNA is TGTGCCAGCAGCCAAGGTGCCACGGGGGGGCCCTACAATGAGCAGTTCTTC.